This TCR beta chain was captured in a study of cytomegalovirus exposure and HLA in healthy donors. Study-wide points: V- and J-gene trimming of TCR beta was linked (in a later analysis) to a missense DCLRE1C variant.

The CDR3 extends over 17 amino acids. CDR1 and CDR2 (germline): MDHEN, SYDVKM. With V trimmed by 7 bases and J by 3 bases, 14 bases remained unmatched. For this clone: Its target is unknown.

Those who donated were healthy bone marrow donors. Primers for the PCR totalled 60 Vbeta and 13 Jbeta. This table comes from immunoSEQ multiplex PCR, and its TCRdb copy is limited to in-frame clones, with some not included. Of some 270,000 clones detected, 80% to 95% appear once; the ten largest clones hold about 1.8%. Sequences were obtained from PBMCs. The chain recombines TRBV28 with TRBJ1-1, with 10 nucleotides matching TRBD1. This sequence originates from a girl aged 2 to 9 in good health and CMV-seronegative. The CDR3 region has the DNA TGTGCCAGCACCCCCCTGGTGAAGACAGGGGGCCACACTGAAGCTTTCTTT. This sequence encodes CASTPLVKTGGHTEAFF. Full variable domain (remainder filled in from reference TRBV28 and TRBJ1-1): DVKVTQSSRYLVKRTGEKVFLECVQDMDHENMFWYRQDPGLGLRLIYFSYDVKMKEKGDIPEGYSVSREKKERFSLILESASTNQTSMYLCASTPLVKTGGHTEAFFGQGTRLTVV.